This T cell receptor beta chain was identified during a study of blood T cell repertoires in COVID-19. Under the authors' procedure: Reference gene primers were amplified, and this amplification served to estimate nucleated cell counts. Clones were sequenced by immunoSEQ multiplex PCR, and TCRdb holds only the in-frame ones, with some missing. Clone size and V and J calls were adopted from that table, with D and trimming inferred from the DNA. The sample has around 140,000 clones; more than 75% are singletons. This CDR3 has 14 amino acids. Trimming pared 5 bases from V and 2 bases from J, leaving 10 bases between. In germline, CDR1 is SGHAT, CDR2 FQNNGV. Residents of over 20 US areas, aged roughly 18 to 95 years, made up the participants. Researchers sorted participants into cohorts using their self-reported clinical history. Recovered Cohort 3 donors showed two negative PCRs, clearance, or symptom resolution.

Input material: PBMCs or T cells enriched from blood (not recorded which). The TCR was taken from a man aged 55 to 70 who had recovered from COVID-19. The V and J genes are TRBV11-2 and TRBJ1-5, with D unresolved. The CDR3 nucleotides are TGTGCCAGCAGCCCGGGTCGGGGCAATCAGCCCCAGCATTTT. This gives the protein CASSPGRGNQPQHF. Variable domain in full (rest from reference TRBV11-2 and TRBJ1-5): EAGVAQSPRYKIIEKRQSVAFWCNPISGHATLYWYQQILGQGPKLLIQFQNNGVVDDSQLPKDRFSAERLKGVDSTLKIQPAKLEDSAVYLCASSPGRGNQPQHFGDGTRLSIL.